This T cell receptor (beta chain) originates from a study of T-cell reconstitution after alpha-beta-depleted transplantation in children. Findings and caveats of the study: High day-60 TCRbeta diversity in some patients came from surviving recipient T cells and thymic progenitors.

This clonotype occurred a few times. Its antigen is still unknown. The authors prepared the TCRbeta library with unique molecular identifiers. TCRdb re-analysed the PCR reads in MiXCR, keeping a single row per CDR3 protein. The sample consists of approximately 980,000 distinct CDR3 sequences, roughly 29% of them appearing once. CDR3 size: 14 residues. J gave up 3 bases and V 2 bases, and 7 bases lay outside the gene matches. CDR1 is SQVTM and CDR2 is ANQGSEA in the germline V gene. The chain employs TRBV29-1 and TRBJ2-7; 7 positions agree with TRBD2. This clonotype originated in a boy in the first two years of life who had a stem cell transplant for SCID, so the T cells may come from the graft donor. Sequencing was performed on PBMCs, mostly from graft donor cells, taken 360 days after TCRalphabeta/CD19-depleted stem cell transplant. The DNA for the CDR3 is TGCAGCGTTGAAATCGGGGGGAAAAACTACGAGCAGTACTTC. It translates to CSVEIGGKNYEQYF.